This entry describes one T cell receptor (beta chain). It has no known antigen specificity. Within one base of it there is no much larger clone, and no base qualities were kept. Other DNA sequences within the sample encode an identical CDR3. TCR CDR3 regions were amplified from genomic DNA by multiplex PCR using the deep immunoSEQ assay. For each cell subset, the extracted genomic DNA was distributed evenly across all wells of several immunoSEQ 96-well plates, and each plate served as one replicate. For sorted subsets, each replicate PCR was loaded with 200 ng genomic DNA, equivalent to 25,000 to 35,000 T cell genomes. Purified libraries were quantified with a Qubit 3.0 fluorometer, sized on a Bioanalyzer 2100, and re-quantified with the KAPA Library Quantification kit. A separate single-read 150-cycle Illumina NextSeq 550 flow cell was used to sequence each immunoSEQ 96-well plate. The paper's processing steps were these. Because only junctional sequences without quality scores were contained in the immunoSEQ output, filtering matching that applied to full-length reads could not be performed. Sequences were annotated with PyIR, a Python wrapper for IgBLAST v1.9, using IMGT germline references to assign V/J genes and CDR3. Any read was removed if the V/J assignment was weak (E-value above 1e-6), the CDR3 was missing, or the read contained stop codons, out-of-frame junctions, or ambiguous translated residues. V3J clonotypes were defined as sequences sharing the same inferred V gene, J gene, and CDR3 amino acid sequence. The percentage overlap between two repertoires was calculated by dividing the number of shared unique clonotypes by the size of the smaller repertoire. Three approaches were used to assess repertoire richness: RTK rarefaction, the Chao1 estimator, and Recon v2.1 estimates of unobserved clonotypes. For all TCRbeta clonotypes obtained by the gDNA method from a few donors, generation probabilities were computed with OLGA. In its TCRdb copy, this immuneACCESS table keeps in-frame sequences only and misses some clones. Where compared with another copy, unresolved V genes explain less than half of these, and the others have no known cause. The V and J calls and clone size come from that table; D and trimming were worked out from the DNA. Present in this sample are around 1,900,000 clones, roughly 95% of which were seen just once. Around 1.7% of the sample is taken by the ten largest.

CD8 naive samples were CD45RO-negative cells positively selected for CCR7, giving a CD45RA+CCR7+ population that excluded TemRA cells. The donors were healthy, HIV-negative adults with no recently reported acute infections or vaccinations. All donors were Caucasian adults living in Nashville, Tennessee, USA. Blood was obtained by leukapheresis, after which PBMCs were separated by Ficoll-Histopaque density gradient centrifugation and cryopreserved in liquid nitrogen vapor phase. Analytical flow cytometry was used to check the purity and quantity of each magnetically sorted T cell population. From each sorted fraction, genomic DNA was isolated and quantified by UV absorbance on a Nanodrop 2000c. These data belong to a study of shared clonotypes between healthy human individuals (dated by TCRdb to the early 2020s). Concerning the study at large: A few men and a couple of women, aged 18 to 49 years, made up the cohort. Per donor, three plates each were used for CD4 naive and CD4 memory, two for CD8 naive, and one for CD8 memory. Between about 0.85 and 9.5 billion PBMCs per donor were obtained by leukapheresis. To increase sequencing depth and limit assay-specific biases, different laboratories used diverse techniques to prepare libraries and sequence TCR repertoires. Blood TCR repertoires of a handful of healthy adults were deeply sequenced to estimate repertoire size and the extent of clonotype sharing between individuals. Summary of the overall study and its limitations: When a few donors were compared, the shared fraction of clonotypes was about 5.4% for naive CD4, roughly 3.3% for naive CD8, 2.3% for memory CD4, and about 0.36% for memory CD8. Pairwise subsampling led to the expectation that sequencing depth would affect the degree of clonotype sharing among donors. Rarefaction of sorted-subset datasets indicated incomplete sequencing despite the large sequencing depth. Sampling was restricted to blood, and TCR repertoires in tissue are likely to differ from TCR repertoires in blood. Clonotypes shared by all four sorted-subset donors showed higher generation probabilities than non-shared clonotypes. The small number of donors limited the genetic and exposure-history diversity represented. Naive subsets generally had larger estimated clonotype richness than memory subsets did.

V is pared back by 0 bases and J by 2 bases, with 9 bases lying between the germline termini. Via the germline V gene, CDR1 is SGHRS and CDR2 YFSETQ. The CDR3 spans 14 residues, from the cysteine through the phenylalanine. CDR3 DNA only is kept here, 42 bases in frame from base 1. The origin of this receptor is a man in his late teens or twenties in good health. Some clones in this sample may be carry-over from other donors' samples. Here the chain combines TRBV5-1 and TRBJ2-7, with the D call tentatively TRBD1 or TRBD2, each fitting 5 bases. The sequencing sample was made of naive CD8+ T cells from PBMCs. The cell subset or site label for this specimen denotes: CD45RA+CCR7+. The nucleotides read TGCGCCAGCAGCTTGGAGACGGGACCCTACGAGCAGTACTTC. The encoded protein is CASSLETGPYEQYF. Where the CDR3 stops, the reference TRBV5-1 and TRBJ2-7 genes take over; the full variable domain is KAGVTQTPRYLIKTRGQQVTLSCSPISGHRSVSWYQQTPGQGLQFLFEYFSETQRNKGNFPGRFSGRQFSNSRSEMNVSTLELGDSALYLCASSLETGPYEQYFGPGTRLTVT.